These 25 T cell receptor beta chains originate from one sample sequenced in a study of siplizumab effects on memory and regulatory T cells. TCRdb keeps only in-frame clones here, not all; method: immunoSEQ multiplex PCR. Of roughly 62,000 clones in the sample, more than 80% were seen once. The specimen was CD8+ T cells sorted from blood. The receptor set was obtained from a human donor in good health.

A single count supports this clone. The chain recombines TRBV5-1 with TRBJ2-5; unclear D gene. The J call may not be correct, given that the DNA end is closer to TRBJ2-7. CDR1 SGHRS and CDR2 YFSETQ come from the germline V gene. The CDR3 is 13 residues long. The CDR3 sequence: CASSLGSTYEQYF. The DNA of the CDR3 is TGCGCCAGCAGCTTGGGGTCTACCTACGAGCAGTACTTC.

The V and J genes are TRBV27 and TRBJ2-7; TRBD1 aligns across 7 bases. Germline V gives CDR1 MNHEY, CDR2 SMNVEV (reference sequence). The CDR3 has 14 amino acids. The trim removed 4 bases at V and 3 bases at J, leaving 6 bases unmatched. CDR3 residues: CASSSGNRGYEQYF. The CDR3 DNA is TGTGCCAGCAGTTCCGGGAACAGGGGCTACGAGCAGTACTTC.

In its sample, this clone was seen once. The V gene is TRBV25-1, the J gene TRBJ2-1, with unresolved D. CDR3 length: 15 amino acids. With 0 bases removed from V and 0 bases from J, the gap between germline ends came to 6 bases. Germline loops: CDR1 MGHDK, CDR2 SYGVNS. The CDR3, as DNA: TGTGCCAGCAGTGAATACGCTACCTCCTACAATGAGCAGTTCTTC. It translates to CASSEYATSYNEQFF. Supplemented by reference TRBV25-1 and TRBJ2-1, the full variable domain reads EADIYQTPRYLVIGTGKKITLECSQTMGHDKMYWYQQDPGMELHLIHYSYGVNSTEKGDLSSESTVSRIRTEHFPLTLESARPSHTSQYLCASSEYATSYNEQFFGPGTRLTVL.

The chain carries TRBV30 and TRBJ2-7; D is unclear. Trimming cost V 0 bases and J 2 bases, with 8 bases left between them. The germline CDR1 and CDR2 sequences are GTSNPN and SVGIG (reference sequence). The CDR3 loop spans 13 amino acids. The DNA for the CDR3 is TGTGCCTGGAGTGTACTGGTCCCCTACGAGCAGTACTTC. Its translation is CAWSVLVPYEQYF. Combining the CDR3 with reference TRBV30 and TRBJ2-7 gives the whole variable domain SQTIHQWPATLVQPVGSPLSLECTVEGTSNPNLYWYRQAAGRGLQLLFYSVGIGQISSEVPQNLSASRPQDRQFILSSKKLLLSDSGFYLCAWSVLVPYEQYFGPGTRLTVT.

The rearrangement joins TRBV4-2 to TRBJ1-2; the match to TRBD1 covers 8 bases. This CDR3 spans 15 amino acids. Trimming took 5 bases from V and 3 from J; bases not matched to a gene: 8. Per the germline V gene, CDR1 is LGHNA and CDR2 is YNFKEQ. The CDR3 nucleotides read TGTGCCAGCAGCGGTAGCAAACAGGGGGACTATGGCTACACCTTC. Amino acid sequence: CASSGSKQGDYGYTF.

V gene TRBV2 combines with J gene TRBJ2-5; TRBD2 aligns across 16 bases. The DNA matches TRBJ2-7 better at its end, which makes the J call doubtful. Germline CDR1 is SNHLY and CDR2 is FYNNEI. This CDR3 has 17 residues. In nucleotides, the CDR3 is TGTGCCAGCAGTAGAGGGACTAGCGGGAGGGGGAACTACGAGCAGTACTTC. It encodes CASSRGTSGRGNYEQYF.

This sequence joins TRBV6-5 and TRBJ2-2, with unresolved D. The CDR3 contains 14 residues. Per germline, CDR1 MNHEY and CDR2 SVGAGI. Trimming cost V 3 bases and J 0 bases, with 5 bases left between them. CDR3 loop: CASSYTTNTGELFF. The CDR3 coding sequence is TGTGCCAGCAGTTATACAACGAACACCGGGGAGCTGTTTTTT.

V gene TRBV27 combines with J gene TRBJ2-1, with a weak D call TRBD1 (6 bases). In germline, CDR1 is MNHEY, CDR2 SMNVEV (reference sequence). V lost 5 bases, J lost 9 bases, and 23 bases lay in between. The CDR3 totals 16 residues. The chain's CDR3 is CASSLEPGTLEAEQFF. The CDR3 DNA follows: TGTGCCAGCAGTCTGGAGCCCGGGACACTTGAAGCTGAGCAGTTCTTC.

The chain is built from TRBV6-5 and TRBJ1-1; TRBD1 agrees at 8 bases. V shed 2 bases, J shed 6 bases, and the junction held 8 bases outside the gene matches. From germline, CDR1 is MNHEY and CDR2 SVGAGI. The CDR3 covers 15 residues. In DNA, the CDR3 is TGTGCCAGCAGTTACGGAGACAGGGGTGGATCTGAAGCTTTCTTT. This translates into CASSYGDRGGSEAFF.

The chain is built from TRBV10-3 and TRBJ1-1; 8 bases fit TRBD1. Per germline, CDR1 ENHRY and CDR2 SYGVKD. The CDR3 loop spans 13 amino acids. Unmatched junction bases numbered 6, after V lost 10 bases and J lost 2 bases. CDR3 in DNA: TGTGCCAAGGCGACAGGGGTAAACACTGAAGCTTTCTTT. This translates into CAKATGVNTEAFF.

The gene calls are TRBV27 and TRBJ2-3; 9 nucleotides line up with TRBD2. The junction had 9 bases not matched to a gene; V was cut back by 4 bases and J by 4 bases. Germline V gene sequence: CDR1 MNHEY, CDR2 SMNVEV (reference sequence). This CDR3 is built from 16 residues. For the CDR3, the DNA is TGTGCCAGCAGTTCCATTAGCGGGAGATCCGCAGATACGCAGTATTTT. Translation gives CASSSISGRSADTQYF.

V usage is TRBV19 and J usage is TRBJ2-5; TRBD2 matches at 9 bases. The CDR3 loop spans 15 amino acids. V shed 6 bases, J shed 7 bases, and the junction held 12 bases outside the gene matches. In germline, CDR1 is LNHDA, CDR2 SQIVND (reference sequence). CDR3 bases: TGTGCCAGTAGGCCAAAGGAGCGGGAGGATGGGACCCAGTACTTC. Amino acid sequence: CASRPKEREDGTQYF.

The chain recombines TRBV28 with TRBJ1-5; no reliable D call. This CDR3 spans 15 amino acids. Trimming left V 3 bases short and J 3 bases short, with 12 bases between. The germline V gene has CDR1 MDHEN and CDR2 SYDVKM. Here the CDR3 DNA reads TGTGCCAGCAGTTTCCTGGGCGAGATCAATCAGCCCCAGCATTTT. The encoded protein is CASSFLGEINQPQHF.

On this clone: Other DNA sequences of this sample code for an identical CDR3. The CDR3 DNA follows: TGTGCCAGCAGTCCTTCTGGGGCCAACGTCCTGACTTTC. This codes for CASSPSGANVLTF. This chain connects TRBV27 to TRBJ2-6; D uncertain. This CDR3 contains 13 residues. V was shortened by 5 bases and J by 1 base, with 3 bases between the two germline ends. Germline assignment: CDR1 MNHEY and CDR2 SMNVEV (reference sequence).

The J gene is TRBJ2-7, the V gene TRBV4-1; D is tentatively TRBD1 or TRBD2 (5 bases each). V lost 2 bases, J lost 2 bases, and 10 bases lay in between. CDR3 length equals 14 residues. Germline lookup yields CDR1 MGHRA and CDR2 YSYEKL. This chain's CDR3 is CASSQRDGTYEQYF. The CDR3 coding sequence is TGCGCCAGCAGCCAACGGGACGGAACCTACGAGCAGTACTTC.

This clone was found once. The chain is built from TRBV29-1 and TRBJ2-1, with 10 nucleotides matching TRBD2. Trimming cost V 0 bases and J 5 bases; bases outside gene matches: 7. The germline V gene encodes CDR1 SQVTM and CDR2 ANQGSEA. The CDR3 loop spans 16 amino acids. DNA for the CDR3: TGCAGCGTTGAAGATCTAGCGGGAGAGGGGGACAATGAGCAGTTCTTC. Its translation is CSVEDLAGEGDNEQFF.

J is TRBJ2-1 and V is TRBV27; 9 bases are a match to TRBD1. CDR1 and CDR2 from the germline V gene are MNHEY and SMNVEV (reference sequence). The V and J ends lost 2 bases and 5 bases, in that order; junction bases with no gene match: 4. CDR3 length: 15 residues. The CDR3 DNA is TGTGCCAGCAGTTTAACCGGGACAGGGAACAATGAGCAGTTCTTC. Residues: CASSLTGTGNNEQFF.

The genes are TRBV27 and TRBJ1-1; D unresolved. Deletions cut 1 base from V and 5 bases from J, with 11 bases between. Per germline, CDR1 MNHEY and CDR2 SMNVEV (reference sequence). The CDR3 contains 14 residues. DNA for the CDR3: TGTGCCAGCAGTTTATACTCGCCGGGGACTGAAGCTTTCTTT. It is translated as CASSLYSPGTEAFF.

The chain links TRBV11-1 to TRBJ2-7; TRBD2 matches 9 bases. V was clipped by 5 bases and J by 3 bases; unmatched bases: 5. The CDR3 runs 14 residues. From germline, CDR1 is SGHAT and CDR2 FQDESV (reference sequence). CDR3 loop: CASSKTSGFYEQYF. For the CDR3, the DNA is TGTGCCAGCAGCAAGACTAGCGGTTTCTACGAGCAGTACTTC. Using reference TRBV11-1 and TRBJ2-7 for the parts outside the CDR3, the full variable domain is EAEVAQSPRYKITEKSQAVAFWCDPISGHATLYWYRQILGQGPELLVQFQDESVVDDSQLPKDRFSAERLKGVDSTLKIQPAELGDSAMYLCASSKTSGFYEQYFGPGTRLTVT.

J is TRBJ2-5 and V is TRBV5-5, with D unresolved. Trimming took off 4 bases at V and 0 bases at J, with 19 bases between the two ends. Germline CDR1 and CDR2: SGHKS and YYEKEE (reference sequence). This CDR3 has 17 amino acids. The CDR3 reads CASSPERVFGYQETQYF. DNA of the CDR3: TGTGCCAGCAGCCCAGAACGAGTCTTTGGGTACCAAGAGACCCAGTACTTC.

The chain couples TRBV27 to TRBJ2-2; TRBD2 matches 11 bases. Germline CDR1 reads MNHEY; CDR2 reads SMNVEV (reference sequence). CDR3 length equals 16 residues. J was trimmed by 3 bases and V by 6 bases; bases with no gene match: 6. Written as DNA, the CDR3 is TGTGCCAGCAGACCACTAGCGGGAGAGTACACCGGGGAGCTGTTTTTT. This sequence encodes CASRPLAGEYTGELFF.

V usage is TRBV21-1 and J usage is TRBJ1-5. TRBV21-1 is noted as a pseudogene. There are 16 residues in the CDR3. The CDR3 protein is CASSNGRRDSNQPQHF. CDR3 bases: TGTGCCAGCAGCAATGGCAGGAGGGATAGCAATCAGCCCCAGCATTTT.

The chain is built from TRBV9 and TRBJ2-1; D could derive from TRBD1 or TRBD2 (5 bases each). This CDR3 is 15 amino acids long. Trimming shortened V by 3 bases and J by 1 base, and 11 bases separated the two germline ends. Germline V gene data show CDR1 as SGDLS and CDR2 as YYNGEE. The CDR3 DNA follows: TGTGCCAGCAGCGAGGGGACCCGGTCCTACAATGAGCAGTTCTTC. Protein sequence: CASSEGTRSYNEQFF.

The V and J genes are TRBV6-5 and TRBJ2-7; 7 nucleotides align to TRBD1. The CDR3 covers 15 residues. Germline CDR1 is MNHEY and CDR2 is SVGAGI. Trimming removed 4 bases from V and 2 bases from J; junction bases left unmatched: 8. CDR3 amino acids: CASSFGPGQTYEQYF. The CDR3 coding sequence is TGTGCCAGCAGTTTCGGACCGGGACAGACCTACGAGCAGTACTTC.

Comment on this clone: Other nucleotide sequences in the sample specify the same CDR3. The chain carries TRBV29-1 and TRBJ2-1; D unresolved. Germline CDR1 reads SQVTM; CDR2 reads ANQGSEA. This CDR3 has 10 residues. V shed 3 bases and J shed 10 bases, with 7 bases lying between them. In DNA form, the CDR3 reads TGCAGCGTTGAGGTGGGCGAGCAGTTCTTC. Protein: CSVEVGEQFF.